The 5 T cell receptor beta chains presented below share a single source sample, sequenced in a study of cytomegalovirus exposure and HLA in healthy donors. Use of 60 Vbeta and 13 Jbeta primers characterized the PCR. Some clones are missing from TCRdb's copy, which holds only in-frame ones; the method was immunoSEQ multiplex PCR. The data hold 95,000 to 150,000 clones, with about three quarters observed a single time. Material: PBMCs. The origin of the receptors is a woman in her thirties or forties in good health and CMV-seropositive.

The rearrangement links TRBV6-5 to TRBJ1-2, with 8 bases aligning to TRBD1. The CDR3 has 14 residues. J was trimmed by 5 bases and V by 0 bases; bases with no gene match: 2. CDR1 and CDR2 from the germline V gene are MNHEY and SVGAGI. This chain's CDR3 is CASSYSTGAYGYTF. DNA for the CDR3: TGTGCCAGCAGTTACTCGACAGGGGCGTATGGCTACACCTTC.

This clone was found once. V and J are TRBV5-1 and TRBJ2-1, with 8 bases lining up with TRBD1. The V gene end was trimmed by 0 bases and the J gene end by 4 bases; junction bases not matched to a gene: 3. Germline CDR1 is SGHRS and CDR2 is YFSETQ. The CDR3 is 15 amino acids. CDR3 sequence: CASSLGGQEYNEQFF. DNA of the CDR3: TGCGCCAGCAGCTTGGGGGGACAGGAGTACAATGAGCAGTTCTTC.

J is TRBJ1-1 and V is TRBV11-2, with TRBD1 as a possible D gene (5 bases). V lost 2 bases to trimming and J lost 5 bases, with 6 bases between them. Germline V gene sequence: CDR1 SGHAT, CDR2 FQNNGV. The CDR3 contains 12 residues. In DNA, the CDR3 is TGTGCCAGCAGCTTAAGGGGAACTGAAGCTTTCTTT. Encoded protein: CASSLRGTEAFF.

The chain is built from TRBV5-8 and TRBJ2-3; 7 nucleotides match TRBD2. J was trimmed by 0 bases and V by 4 bases; bases with no gene match: 8. The CDR3 has 16 amino acids. CDR1 and CDR2 (germline): SGHTS, YDEGEE. The chain's CDR3 is CASSPGTTTSTDTQYF. CDR3 nucleotide sequence: TGTGCCAGCAGCCCCGGGACTACAACTAGCACAGATACGCAGTATTTT.

This sequence joins TRBV6-1 and TRBJ2-5; TRBD2 aligns across 8 bases. CDR3 length equals 14 residues. V trimming: 1 base; J trimming: 7 bases; junction bases outside the gene matches: 5. The germline V gene encodes CDR1 MNHNS and CDR2 SASEGT. Here the CDR3 reads CASSEGWTSTTQYF. In nucleotides, the CDR3 is TGTGCCAGCAGTGAAGGTTGGACTAGCACGACCCAGTACTTC.